This T cell receptor beta chain came from a study of OX40 agonist ivuxolimab in advanced cancers. General study results and limits: The specificity for antigen of the expanded peripheral T cells was not determined. In a subset of nonresponders, normalized T-cell clonal expansion was also low.

Autoimmune disease history or systemic immunosuppression excluded patients. Drawing of blood for sampling happened at baseline, at cycle 4 day 1, and at cycle 7 day 1. As to this clone: Antigen: not known.

V shed 4 bases and J shed 7 bases, with 14 bases lying between them. Germline-derived CDR1 and CDR2 are SGHAT and FQNNGV. The CDR3 covers 14 residues. Sequencing used immunoSEQ multiplex PCR; TCRdb keeps in-frame clones, though not all of them. The data show some 87,000 clones, 70% to 90% seen once. The sample here was CD4+ or CD8+ T cells sorted from blood, taken in a trial of the OX40 agonist ivuxolimab. The J gene is TRBJ2-1, the V gene TRBV11-2; D remains unclear. The TCR originated in an adult with an advanced solid tumor such as melanoma, head and neck, liver or kidney cancer. The CDR3 nucleotides read TGTGCCAGCAGCTCCGGGCTCCATACAAATGAGCAGTTCTTC. This gives the protein CASSSGLHTNEQFF.